This is a list of T cell receptor beta chains from one sample in a study of blood T cell repertoires in COVID-19. Here immunoSEQ multiplex PCR was the method, and the copy in TCRdb shows in-frame clones only, minus some. The table includes a few hundred thousand clones, 90% detected once. Sequenced input: PBMCs or T cells enriched from blood (not recorded which). Receptors originate from a man between 18 and 35 years old who had recovered from COVID-19. Both conserved end residues are part of each CDR3. Fields, in order: D gene, clone size, V gene, J gene, CDR3 protein, CDR3 DNA. A D gene is named only where the DNA matches it firmly. The size of a clone is reported for some rows only, either as once, few or many, or as a class for expanded clones.

.	.	TRBV11-2	TRBJ2-1	CASSFADNEQFF	TGTGCCAGCAGCTTCGCGGACAATGAGCAGTTCTTC
.	.	TRBV19	TRBJ2-1	CASSMQGSGDEQFF	TGTGCCAGTAGTATGCAGGGGTCCGGGGATGAGCAGTTCTTC
TRBD1	.	TRBV2	TRBJ1-2	CASSEAKRTGAGYTF	TGTGCCAGCAGTGAAGCGAAAAGGACAGGCGCTGGCTACACCTTC
TRBD1	.	TRBV30	TRBJ2-1	CAWLDLQGIDEQFF	TGTGCCTGGCTAGATCTACAGGGGATAGATGAGCAGTTCTTC
.	.	TRBV12-3/TRBV12-4	TRBJ1-6	CASHRDKNSPLHF	TGTGCCAGCCATCGGGACAAAAATTCACCCCTCCACTTT
.	.	TRBV28	TRBJ1-3	CASSLSGDRRNTIYF	TGTGCCAGCAGTTTATCAGGGGATAGAAGAAACACCATATATTTT
.	few	TRBV23-1	TRBJ1-1	CATSPLIGLPGEATEAFF	TGCGCCACTAGCCCGTTAATCGGACTTCCCGGGGAGGCCACTGAAGCTTTCTTT
.	.	TRBV29-1	TRBJ1-1	CSAGTLTGNTEAFF	TGCAGCGCCGGGACACTAACCGGGAACACTGAAGCTTTCTTT
.	.	TRBV19	TRBJ1-5	CASRESGRARSQPQHF	TGTGCCAGTAGGGAATCGGGCAGGGCGAGGTCTCAGCCCCAGCATTTT
TRBD1	.	TRBV5-1	TRBJ1-2	CASSAGTGEAGYGYTF	TGCGCCAGCAGCGCCGGGACAGGGGAGGCCGGCTATGGCTACACCTTC
.	.	TRBV5-1	TRBJ2-7	CASSLGAMSYEQYF	TGCGCCAGCAGCTTGGGGGCCATGTCGTACGAGCAGTACTTC
.	.	TRBV19	TRBJ1-1	CASTPTQITEAFF	TGTGCCAGCACCCCAACCCAGATCACTGAAGCTTTCTTT
.	.	TRBV28	TRBJ2-7	CASSLTITGQTYEQYF	TGTGCCAGCAGTTTAACAATTACAGGGCAAACCTACGAGCAGTACTTC
TRBD2	.	TRBV12-5	TRBJ2-5	CASSRGFLETQYF	TGTGCTAGCTCGCGGGGGTTTTTGGAGACCCAGTACTTC
.	.	TRBV7-2	TRBJ2-5	CASSLRGRGLETQYF	TGTGCCAGCAGCTTAAGGGGGAGAGGTCTAGAGACCCAGTACTTC
TRBD1	.	TRBV28	TRBJ1-1	CASRYYRGSTEAFF	TGTGCCAGCAGGTACTACAGGGGTAGCACTGAAGCTTTCTTT
.	.	TRBV7-9	TRBJ2-1	CASSSRDTLEQFF	TGTGCCAGCAGCTCCCGGGACACCCTTGAGCAGTTCTTC
.	.	TRBV15	TRBJ1-4	CATSRDGGETNEKLFF	TGTGCCACCAGCAGAGATGGAGGGGAGACTAATGAAAAACTGTTTTTT
TRBD1	once	TRBV2	TRBJ1-3	CASRGTGVTAGNTIYF	TGTGCCAGCAGGGGGACAGGGGTAACGGCTGGAAACACCATATATTTT
TRBD1	.	TRBV6-1	TRBJ2-7	CASSGAGTGVGEQYF	TGTGCCAGCAGTGGAGCGGGGACAGGGGTTGGCGAGCAGTACTTC
TRBD1	.	TRBV19	TRBJ1-5	CASIGTGTHQPQHF	TGTGCCAGTATTGGGACAGGTACGCATCAGCCCCAGCATTTT
TRBD1	.	TRBV5-6	TRBJ2-7	CASSWTGEGYEQYF	TGTGCCAGCAGCTGGACAGGGGAGGGATACGAGCAGTACTTC
.	.	TRBV5-4	TRBJ2-1	CASSLGSVYNEQFF	TGTGCCAGCAGCTTGGGTAGCGTGTACAATGAGCAGTTCTTC
.	.	TRBV2	TRBJ1-5	CASTAWREGQPQHF	TGTGCCAGCACCGCCTGGAGGGAGGGACAGCCCCAGCATTTT
.	.	TRBV5-6	TRBJ1-2	CASSRGTVAFYGYTF	TGTGCCAGCAGTCGGGGGACGGTTGCTTTCTATGGCTACACCTTC
TRBD1	.	TRBV10-1	TRBJ1-6	CASSRDSSYNSPLHF	TGCGCCAGCAGCCGGGACAGCTCCTATAATTCACCCCTCCACTTT
TRBD1	.	TRBV6-5	TRBJ1-4	CASSYASGTGSEKLFF	TGTGCCAGCAGTTACGCATCCGGGACAGGGAGTGAAAAACTGTTTTTT
TRBD2	.	TRBV5-3	TRBJ2-5	CARSLGTSGLTQYF	TGTGCCAGAAGCTTGGGGACTAGCGGGTTGACCCAGTACTTC
.	.	TRBV30	TRBJ1-2	CAWSPLGGTPYGYTF	TGTGCCTGGAGCCCCCTCGGGGGAACCCCCTATGGCTACACCTTC
.	.	TRBV30	TRBJ1-5	CAWSRGPGNQPQHF	TGTGCCTGGAGCCGTGGGCCGGGCAATCAGCCCCAGCATTTT
TRBD2	.	TRBV24-1	TRBJ2-5	CATSPGLGTQYF	TGTGCCACCAGCCCGGGACTAGGGACCCAGTACTTC
.	.	TRBV24-1	TRBJ2-2	CATSDSPGANTGELFF	TGTGCCACCAGTGATTCGCCGGGAGCGAACACCGGGGAGCTGTTTTTT
TRBD1	.	TRBV5-8	TRBJ1-1	CASSLGQGGGTEAFF	TGTGCCAGCAGCTTAGGACAGGGGGGCGGCACTGAAGCTTTCTTT
.	.	TRBV7-9	TRBJ1-5	CASSLGPNQPQHF	TGTGCCAGCAGCTTGGGGCCGAATCAGCCCCAGCATTTT
TRBD1	.	TRBV7-8	TRBJ1-5	CASSQTDRDRPQPQHF	TGTGCCAGCAGCCAAACCGACAGGGATAGGCCCCAGCCCCAGCATTTT
.	.	TRBV25-1	TRBJ1-1	CASIRGGDLWNTEAFF	TGTGCCAGCATCCGGGGGGGGGATTTGTGGAACACTGAAGCTTTCTTT
.	.	TRBV7-3	TRBJ1-1	CASSAFRGSAEAFF	TGTGCCAGCAGCGCCTTTAGGGGGTCCGCTGAAGCTTTCTTT
TRBD1	.	TRBV12-3/TRBV12-4	TRBJ1-5	CASSDRPQPQHF	TGTGCCAGCTCGGACAGGCCCCAGCCCCAGCATTTT
TRBD2	.	TRBV5-1	TRBJ2-1	CASSLVSSGSNEQFF	TGCGCCAGCAGCTTGGTATCTAGCGGGAGCAATGAGCAGTTCTTC
.	few	TRBV7-6	TRBJ1-5	CASSPYGQNQPQHF	TGTGCCAGCAGCCCATACGGACAGAATCAGCCCCAGCATTTT
TRBD2	once	TRBV2	TRBJ2-1	CASRWLAGTSPVF	TGTGCCAGCAGATGGTTAGCGGGGACTTCTCCGGTCTTC
TRBD2	.	TRBV7-9	TRBJ2-6	CASTGGTRSWSGANVLTF	TGTGCCAGCACCGGGGGGACGCGAAGTTGGTCTGGGGCCAACGTCCTGACTTTC
.	.	TRBV2	TRBJ2-6	CASSEQSGANVLTF	TGTGCCAGCAGTGAACAGTCTGGGGCCAACGTCCTGACTTTC
TRBD2	.	TRBV6-5	TRBJ2-3	CASGWGGDTQYF	TGTGCCAGCGGGTGGGGGGGAGATACGCAGTATTTT
TRBD2	.	TRBV7-8	TRBJ2-7	CASSMGLAGEQYF	TGTGCCAGCAGCATGGGACTAGCGGGGGAGCAGTACTTC